This passage covers 14 T cell receptor beta chains from one sample sequenced in a study of blood T cells in healthy people across ages. It was with a sample-barcoded 5' primer and a J-beta primer mix that a second PCR of roughly 6 to 12 cycles was run. TCRdb reprocessed the 5' RACE reads via MiXCR and lists one record per CDR3 protein. The sample lists around 900,000 distinct CDR3 sequences; around 26% were seen once. Sequencing was performed on blood. These receptor sequences come from a woman of 80 years or more in good health.

This clonotype appeared many times. The CDR3 region has the DNA TGTGCCAGCAGCGGTACGTCAAATAAAGGGCCCCAGTACTTC. Residues: CASSGTSNKGPQYF. The chain employs TRBV7-6 and TRBJ2-5; D ambiguous. Germline lookup yields CDR1 SGHVS and CDR2 FNYEAQ. CDR3 size: 14 residues. Trimming left V 5 bases short and J 9 bases short, with 19 bases between.

This clonotype was recorded many times. The CDR3 region is CATSDLTSGYSSTDTQYF. CDR3 sequence (DNA): TGTGCCACCAGTGACCTGACTAGCGGGTACTCTAGCACAGATACGCAGTATTTT. This chain joins TRBV24-1 and TRBJ2-3, with 10 bases fitting TRBD2. The CDR3 is 18 residues long. Germline CDR1 reads KGHDR; CDR2 reads SFDVKD. Trimming cost V 4 bases and J 0 bases; bases outside gene matches: 9.

Ten or more counts support this clonotype. The chain couples TRBV6-6 to TRBJ2-5; 7 positions agree with TRBD2. In germline, CDR1 is MNHNY, CDR2 SVGAGI (reference sequence). The length of the CDR3 is 16 residues. The V segment lost 0 bases and the J segment 5 bases; nucleotides outside the gene matches: 9. CDR3 sequence reads: CASSYSAGRTVETQYF. CDR3 sequence (DNA): TGTGCCAGCAGTTACTCAGCGGGGCGGACGGTGGAGACCCAGTACTTC.

This clonotype was seen a few times. The J gene is TRBJ1-4, the V gene TRBV4-1; 8 bases agree with TRBD1. The CDR3 sequence is 15 residues long. Trimming removed 4 bases from V and 7 bases from J; junction bases left unmatched: 8. In germline, CDR1 is MGHRA, CDR2 YSYEKL. The CDR3 nucleotides are TGCGCCAGCAGCCTTCAGGACAGGGTTAGTGAAAAACTGTTTTTT. This encodes CASSLQDRVSEKLFF.

This chain joins TRBV6-5 and TRBJ2-5; TRBD1 might be the D (6 bases). Per the germline V gene, CDR1 is MNHEY and CDR2 is SVGAGI. Trimming stripped 2 bases from V and 11 bases from J, with 30 bases between. The CDR3 covers 18 residues. The CDR3 nucleotides read TGTGCCAGCAGTTACCATCAGAGTTTCATACCGGGACAACCGGGGCAGTACTTC. Encoded protein: CASSYHQSFIPGQPGQYF.

The gene calls are TRBV2 and TRBJ2-5; D not resolved. The CDR3 spans 15 residues. Trimming took off 5 bases at V and 3 bases at J, with 16 bases between the two ends. The germline V gene encodes CDR1 SNHLY and CDR2 FYNNEI. CDR3: CASSLGPLGKETQYF. The CDR3, as DNA: TGTGCCAGCAGTCTCGGACCCTTAGGGAAAGAGACCCAGTACTTC.

Only a few counts were recorded for this clonotype. The gene calls are TRBV30 and TRBJ1-1, with 9 bases lining up with TRBD1. The junction had 6 bases not matched to a gene; V was cut back by 3 bases and J by 4 bases. The CDR3 loop spans 14 amino acids. CDR1 GTSNPN and CDR2 SVGIG come from the germline V gene (reference sequence). The chain's CDR3 is CAWRRTGVVTEAFF. CDR3 coding DNA: TGTGCCTGGAGGCGGACAGGGGTGGTCACTGAAGCTTTCTTT.

The rearrangement links TRBV7-6 to TRBJ2-2; D remains ambiguous. The germline V gene has CDR1 SGHVS and CDR2 FNYEAQ. This CDR3 has 15 amino acids. Trimming removed 3 bases from V and 0 bases from J, with 8 bases in between. The CDR3 loop is CASSLAESNTGELFF. The CDR3 nucleotides read TGTGCCAGCAGCTTGGCGGAGTCGAACACCGGGGAGCTGTTTTTT.

The CDR3 spells CAWRRTGVNTGELFF. The CDR3 coding sequence is TGTGCCTGGAGGAGAACAGGGGTCAACACCGGGGAGCTGTTTTTT. The rearrangement joins TRBV30 to TRBJ2-2; 7 positions agree with TRBD1. Germline V lookup: CDR1 GTSNPN, CDR2 SVGIG (reference sequence). This CDR3 is 15 amino acids long. V was clipped by 3 bases and J by 2 bases; unmatched bases: 6.

As to this clonotype: The junction differs from germline at one of its ends, possibly a read error. The chain uses TRBV10-2 and TRBJ1-2; no clear D gene. The CDR3 is made up of 14 amino acids. Germline V CDR1 and CDR2: WSHSY, SAAADI. CDR3 coding DNA: TGCGCCAGCAGGGAGTCAAGAAAACAGTATGGCTACACCTTC. Translated, it gives CASRESRKQYGYTF.

This clonotype has only a few counts. This rearrangement joins TRBV6-2 or TRBV6-3 to TRBJ2-7, with 8 bases lining up with TRBD1. Germline V gene lookup returns CDR1 MNHEY and CDR2 SVGEGT. The V gene end was trimmed by 6 bases and the J gene end by 2 bases; junction bases not matched to a gene: 3. The CDR3 spans 13 residues. Here the CDR3 reads CASRQGVAYEQYF. In DNA, the CDR3 is TGTGCCAGCAGACAGGGGGTCGCCTACGAGCAGTACTTC.

The chain couples TRBV7-2 to TRBJ1-2; D remains unclear. Germline V gives CDR1 SGHTA, CDR2 FQGNSA. Between the trimmed V and J ends, which lost 1 base and 0 bases, there was a span of 12 bases. The CDR3 consists of 16 residues. CDR3 coding DNA: TGTGCCAGCAGCTTAGGGTTGGGTAGGACTAACTATGGCTACACCTTC. The encoded protein is CASSLGLGRTNYGYTF.

This clonotype was seen many times. The chain uses TRBV14 and TRBJ1-1, with 9 bases matching TRBD1. This CDR3 spans 14 amino acids. Germline CDR1 reads SGHDN; CDR2 reads FVKESK. V gave up 6 bases and J gave up 5 bases; unmatched junction bases: 7. The DNA of the CDR3 is TGTGCCAGCAGTCAACAGGGGGCGGGTACTGAAGCTTTCTTT. This gives the protein CASSQQGAGTEAFF.

This chain links TRBV6-2 or TRBV6-3 with TRBJ2-2, with 8 bases identical to TRBD1. The V and J ends lost 6 bases and 1 base, in that order; junction bases with no gene match: 4. This CDR3 contains 15 residues. Germline CDR1 is MNHEY and CDR2 is SVGEGT. The CDR3 reads CASSSGQVNTGELFF. Written as DNA, the CDR3 is TGTGCCAGCAGCTCGGGACAGGTGAACACCGGGGAGCTGTTTTTT.